The 20 T cell receptor beta chains listed next were all sequenced from one sample in a study of T cell responses to AZD1222 COVID-19 vaccine. The data were produced by immunoSEQ multiplex PCR, yet TCRdb's version contains in-frame clones alone and is incomplete. The table lists roughly 190,000 clones, roughly 93% of them singletons, with over 0.75% in the top ten. The sample here was peripheral blood, taken on day 0 of AZD1222 vaccination. All receptors come from an adult in good health.

The J gene is TRBJ1-5, the V gene TRBV25-1; TRBD1 might be the D (5 bases). In germline, CDR1 is MGHDK, CDR2 SYGVNS. Deletions cut 9 bases from V and 1 base from J, with 10 bases between. This CDR3 has 13 amino acids. The chain's CDR3 is CASHGDSNQPQHF. CDR3 nucleotides: TGTGCCAGTCACGGGGACAGCAATCAGCCCCAGCATTTT.

The gene calls are TRBV20-1 and TRBJ2-1; maybe TRBD2 (6 bases). Germline V gene sequence: CDR1 DFQATT, CDR2 SNEGSKA (reference sequence). V lost 3 bases and J 0 bases, leaving 15 bases between the germline ends. This CDR3 is 16 amino acids long. CDR3 bases: TGCAGTGCTAGTCCACTAGCTCCGAGCTCCTACAATGAGCAGTTCTTC. Translated, it gives CSASPLAPSSYNEQFF.

This chain joins TRBV5-1 and TRBJ2-7; 8 bases match TRBD2. Germline-derived CDR1 and CDR2 are SGHRS and YFSETQ. After removal of 0 bases from V and 3 bases from J, the junction contained 17 bases not matched to a gene. The CDR3 length is 19 residues. The CDR3 DNA follows: TGCGCCAGCAGCTTGGCCGTAGGTAGCGGGATAGGTCCCCACTACGAGCAGTACTTC. It is translated as CASSLAVGSGIGPHYEQYF.

The chain is built from TRBV24-1 and TRBJ1-3, with D tentatively TRBD1 (6 bases). Per the germline V gene, CDR1 is KGHDR and CDR2 is SFDVKD. The CDR3 is made up of 23 amino acids. V lost 4 bases to trimming and J lost 7 bases, with 40 bases between them. The CDR3 DNA reads TGTGCCACCAGTGACAAAACAGGTTTTGAGGGGGAGAATCGACCGGTTTGGGGGAACACCATATATTTT. Its translation is CATSDKTGFEGENRPVWGNTIYF.

J is TRBJ1-2 and V is TRBV2, with a weak D call TRBD1 (5 bases). CDR3 length: 13 residues. Germline V CDR1 and CDR2: SNHLY, FYNNEI. Trimming took 6 bases from V and 12 from J, leaving 20 bases between them. The chain's CDR3 is CASSRQGAGEDTF. CDR3 DNA sequence: TGTGCCAGCAGCCGCCAGGGCGCCGGGGAGGACACCTTC.

The table lists this clone with a count of one. This chain connects TRBV7-2 to TRBJ2-3, with 9 nucleotides matching TRBD2. The germline CDR1 and CDR2 sequences are SGHTA and FQGNSA. V was pared by 5 bases and J by 5 bases, with 5 bases of the junction left unmatched. The CDR3 is 14 residues long. Here the CDR3 DNA reads TGTGCCAGCAGCCCACAGACTAGCGGAGATACGCAGTATTTT. Protein sequence: CASSPQTSGDTQYF.

The chain recombines TRBV29-1 with TRBJ2-7, with 7 bases aligning to TRBD1. V was pared by 6 bases and J by 1 base, with 15 bases of the junction left unmatched. Germline values: CDR1 SQVTM, CDR2 ANQGSEA. The CDR3 loop spans 16 amino acids. CDR3 sequence (DNA): TGCAGCGTCCAAAGAAACCGACAGGGACCTTCCTACGAGCAGTACTTC. It encodes CSVQRNRQGPSYEQYF.

The chain joins TRBV3-1 (or the pseudogene TRBV3-2) to TRBJ1-2; possibly TRBD1 for D (6 bases). Trimming pared 1 base from V and 3 bases from J, leaving 12 bases between. CDR1 and CDR2 (germline): LGHDT, YNNKEL (reference sequence). There are 15 residues in the CDR3. For the CDR3, the DNA is TGTGCCAGCAGCCAAGTACAGGGCCAAGACTATGGCTACACCTTC. Its protein product is CASSQVQGQDYGYTF.

The chain is built from TRBV6-5 and TRBJ1-1, with D uncertain. CDR3 size: 13 residues. From germline, CDR1 is MNHEY and CDR2 SVGAGI. Trimming left V 6 bases short and J 0 bases short, with 8 bases between. The CDR3 nucleotides are TGTGCCAGCAGCGTCGACTTGAACACTGAAGCTTTCTTT. This sequence encodes CASSVDLNTEAFF.

This chain joins TRBV9 and TRBJ1-3, with a weak D call TRBD1 (6 bases). V dropped 0 bases and J dropped 3 bases, with 19 bases sitting between them. Per the germline V gene, CDR1 is SGDLS and CDR2 is YYNGEE. This CDR3 spans 18 amino acids. CDR3 DNA: TGTGCCAGCAGCGTAGTTCTACAGGGCCCCACAGATGGAAACACCATATATTTT. Amino acids: CASSVVLQGPTDGNTIYF.

A single count supports this clone. This chain links TRBV7-9 with TRBJ1-4; D is perhaps TRBD1 (6 bases). Germline loops: CDR1 SEHNR, CDR2 FQNEAQ (reference sequence). There are 15 residues in the CDR3. Trimming took 0 bases from V and 8 from J, leaving 13 bases between them. CDR3 coding DNA: TGTGCCAGCAGCTTAGCGCGTCGGCAGGGGGAAAAACTGTTTTTT. It translates to CASSLARRQGEKLFF.

V usage is TRBV19 and J usage is TRBJ1-2; D unresolved. Trimming pared 3 bases from V and 2 bases from J, leaving 16 bases between. The CDR3 consists of 16 residues. From germline, CDR1 is LNHDA and CDR2 SQIVND (reference sequence). In DNA, the CDR3 is TGTGCCAGTAGTATCCGCTCGCCGGACGGGAACTATGGCTACACCTTC. Its protein product is CASSIRSPDGNYGYTF.

In its sample, this clone was seen once. The V and J genes are TRBV6-5 and TRBJ2-3, with 7 positions matching TRBD2. Per the germline V gene, CDR1 is MNHEY and CDR2 is SVGAGI. The CDR3 loop spans 16 amino acids. With V trimmed by 2 bases and J by 0 bases, 5 bases remained unmatched. CDR3 bases: TGTGCCAGCAGTTACGGGAGGGAGCTTAGCACAGATACGCAGTATTTT. Protein product: CASSYGRELSTDTQYF.

V gene TRBV6-6 combines with J gene TRBJ1-6, with 8 bases that match TRBD1. The CDR3 length is 16 residues. V lost 2 bases and J lost 10; bases outside the gene matches: 10. Germline V gene sequence: CDR1 MNHNY, CDR2 SVGAGI (reference sequence). As DNA, the CDR3 is TGTGCCAGCAGTTACGCGCGACAGGGGCCGGAGTCACCCCTCCACTTT. Translated, it gives CASSYARQGPESPLHF.

J is TRBJ1-2 and V is TRBV5-6, with D possibly being TRBD1 (5 bases). CDR1 is SGHDT, CDR2 YYEEEE, per germline. V lost 5 bases and J 5 bases, leaving 16 bases between the germline ends. The CDR3 runs to 14 residues. The CDR3 nucleotides are TGTGCCAGCAGGGCTGGGGGGGGACTTTATGGCTACACCTTC. Translating it yields CASRAGGGLYGYTF.

The chain links TRBV5-6 to TRBJ2-5, with D possibly TRBD2 on 7 matching bases. Trimming cost V 3 bases and J 5 bases, with 14 bases left between them. The germline gives CDR1 SGHDT, CDR2 YYEEEE. The CDR3 is made up of 14 amino acids. The CDR3 is CASSSWGGQETQYF. The CDR3 coding sequence is TGTGCCAGCAGCTCGTGGGGGGGCCAGGAGACCCAGTACTTC.

V usage is TRBV7-9 and J usage is TRBJ1-4, with D tentatively TRBD1 (5 bases). The germline gives CDR1 SEHNR, CDR2 FQNEAQ (reference sequence). The CDR3 sequence is 15 residues long. The V end was cut by 5 bases, the J end by 8 bases, with 18 bases between. The CDR3 sequence: CASSAGTPSGEKLFF. CDR3 sequence (DNA): TGTGCCAGCAGCGCAGGGACCCCCTCGGGGGAAAAACTGTTTTTT.

Only a few counts were recorded for this clone. CDR3 sequence (DNA): TGTGCCAGCAGTTTAGAGGGACTTCCGAACACCGGGGAGCTGTTTTTT. Translating it yields CASSLEGLPNTGELFF. The rearrangement uses TRBV27 and TRBJ2-2; possible D gene TRBD2, 6 bases. This CDR3 is built from 16 residues. Trimming pared 2 bases from V and 0 bases from J, leaving 10 bases between. Germline CDR1 and CDR2: MNHEY and SMNVEV (reference sequence).

This rearrangement joins TRBV5-4 to TRBJ1-2; D uncertain. V lost 0 bases to trimming and J lost 7 bases, with 13 bases between them. Germline lookup yields CDR1 SGHNT and CDR2 YYREEE (reference sequence). This CDR3 comprises 14 residues. CDR3 coding DNA: TGTGCCAGCAGCTTGGTCGGCAGGATGGGTGGCTACACCTTC. Translation: CASSLVGRMGGYTF.

The rearrangement joins TRBV24-1 to TRBJ2-3; 11 bases line up with TRBD2. This CDR3 is 15 amino acids long. V dropped 7 bases and J dropped 5; count of bases not matched to a gene: 7. Germline V CDR1 and CDR2: KGHDR, SFDVKD. CDR3 sequence (DNA): TGTGCCACCAGGGAAACTAGCGGGAGTGGAGATACGCAGTATTTT. Encoded protein: CATRETSGSGDTQYF.